The sequence of this TCR beta chain was determined in a study of control samples from healthy donors and cancer patients. The CDR3 totals 17 residues. Germline lookup yields CDR1 MDHEN and CDR2 SYDVKM. V lost 6 bases and J lost 3, with 20 bases in between. Generated by immunoSEQ multiplex PCR, the TCRdb table keeps only in-frame clones and is missing some. The sample records about 110,000 clones, around four fifths being singletons. This TCR was sampled from a man between 18 and 29 years old in good health. The V call is TRBV28, the J call TRBJ2-2; a possible D gene is TRBD1 (5 bases). What was sequenced was blood. The CDR3 DNA sequence: TGTGCCAGCAGCTTAGCCAAGGGCAGGGATTACACCGGGGAGCTGTTTTTT. It yields the protein CASSLAKGRDYTGELFF.